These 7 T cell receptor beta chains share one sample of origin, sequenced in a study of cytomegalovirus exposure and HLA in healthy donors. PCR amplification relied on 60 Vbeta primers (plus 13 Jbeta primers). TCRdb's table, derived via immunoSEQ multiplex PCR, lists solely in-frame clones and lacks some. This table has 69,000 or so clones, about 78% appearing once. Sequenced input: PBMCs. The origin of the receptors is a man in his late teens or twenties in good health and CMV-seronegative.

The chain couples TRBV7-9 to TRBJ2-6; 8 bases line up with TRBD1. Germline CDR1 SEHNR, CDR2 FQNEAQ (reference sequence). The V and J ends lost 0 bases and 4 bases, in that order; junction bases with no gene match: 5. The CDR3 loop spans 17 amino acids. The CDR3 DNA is TGTGCCAGCAGCTTAGCCGACAGGGGCATGGGGGCCAACGTCCTGACTTTC. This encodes CASSLADRGMGANVLTF.

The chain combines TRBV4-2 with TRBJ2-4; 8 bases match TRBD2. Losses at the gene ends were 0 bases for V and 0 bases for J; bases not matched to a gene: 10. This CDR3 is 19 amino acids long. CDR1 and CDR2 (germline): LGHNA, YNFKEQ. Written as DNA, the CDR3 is TGTGCCAGCAGCCAAGATAGGTCTAGCGGGCAACTAGCCAAAAACATTCAGTACTTC. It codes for CASSQDRSSGQLAKNIQYF.

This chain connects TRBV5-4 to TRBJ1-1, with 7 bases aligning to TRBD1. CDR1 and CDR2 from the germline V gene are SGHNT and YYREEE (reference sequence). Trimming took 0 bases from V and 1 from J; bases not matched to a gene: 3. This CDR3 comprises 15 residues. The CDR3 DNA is TGTGCCAGCAGCTTGGGGGGACAGCAGAACACTGAAGCTTTCTTT. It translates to CASSLGGQQNTEAFF.

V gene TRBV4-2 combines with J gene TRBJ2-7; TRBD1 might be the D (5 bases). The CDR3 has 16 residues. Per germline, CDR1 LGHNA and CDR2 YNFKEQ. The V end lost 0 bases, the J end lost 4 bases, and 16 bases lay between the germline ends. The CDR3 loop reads CASSQDRGRKGYEQYV. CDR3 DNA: TGTGCCAGCAGCCAAGATAGGGGAAGGAAGGGGTACGAGCAGTACGTC.

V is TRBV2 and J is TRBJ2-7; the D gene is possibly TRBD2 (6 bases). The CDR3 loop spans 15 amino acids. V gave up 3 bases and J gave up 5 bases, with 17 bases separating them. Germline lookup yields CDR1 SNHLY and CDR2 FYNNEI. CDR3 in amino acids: CASSDTGTLLHEQYF. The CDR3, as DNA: TGTGCCAGCAGTGATACCGGGACTTTACTCCACGAGCAGTACTTC.

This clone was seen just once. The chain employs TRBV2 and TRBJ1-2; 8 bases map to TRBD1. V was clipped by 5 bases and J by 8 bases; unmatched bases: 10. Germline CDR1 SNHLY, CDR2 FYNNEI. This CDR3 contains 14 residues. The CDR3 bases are TGTGCCAGCAGTTCGGACAGGGCCAGGGAGGGCTACACCTTC. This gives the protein CASSSDRAREGYTF.

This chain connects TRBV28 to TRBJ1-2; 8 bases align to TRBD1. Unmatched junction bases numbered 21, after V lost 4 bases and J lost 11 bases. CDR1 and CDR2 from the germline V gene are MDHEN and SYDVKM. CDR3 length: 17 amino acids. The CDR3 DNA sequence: TGTGCCAGCAGTTCAGGGGGCTCACAGTTTCATAACTTTGGTTACACCTTC. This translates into CASSSGGSQFHNFGYTF.